Listed here are 24 T cell receptor beta chains from one sample, sequenced in a study of blood T cell repertoires in COVID-19. The repertoire was sequenced with immunoSEQ multiplex PCR; TCRdb's copy has only in-frame clones and lacks some. The sample has 150,000 to 250,000 clones, about 90% seen once; the top ten hold approximately 2.1%. Sequencing was carried out using PBMCs or T cells enriched from blood (not recorded which). These receptors were taken from a young woman who had recovered from COVID-19.

The J gene is TRBJ1-2, the V gene TRBV5-1; D not certain. From germline, CDR1 is SGHRS and CDR2 YFSETQ. The CDR3 contains 15 residues. Trimming cost V 0 bases and J 1 base, with 10 bases left between them. CDR3 residues: CASSLGSEVNYGYTF. The CDR3 nucleotides are TGCGCCAGCAGCTTGGGGTCGGAGGTTAACTATGGCTACACCTTC.

The rearrangement uses TRBV9 and TRBJ2-1; TRBD1 aligns across 8 bases. The CDR3 is made up of 12 amino acids. J gave up 12 bases and V 3 bases, and 5 bases lay outside the gene matches. Germline CDR1 SGDLS, CDR2 YYNGEE. This CDR3 reads CASSAGQGPQFF. CDR3 in DNA: TGTGCCAGCAGCGCAGGACAGGGTCCGCAGTTCTTC.

The rearrangement uses TRBV19 and TRBJ2-2, with a weak D call TRBD1 (5 bases). V dropped 7 bases and J dropped 1 base, with 10 bases sitting between them. CDR3 length equals 14 residues. Germline loops: CDR1 LNHDA, CDR2 SQIVND (reference sequence). CDR3 region: CASTQDMNTGELFF. In DNA form, the CDR3 reads TGTGCCAGTACCCAGGACATGAACACCGGGGAGCTGTTTTTT. The full variable domain, in which reference TRBV19 and TRBJ2-2 provide the parts outside the CDR3, is DGGITQSPKYLFRKEGQNVTLSCEQNLNHDAMYWYRQDPGQGLRLIYYSQIVNDFQKGDIAEGYSVSREKKESFPLTVTSAQKNPTAFYLCASTQDMNTGELFFGEGSRLTVL.

The chain has TRBV6-5 and TRBJ1-1, with a tentative D call TRBD1 (5 bases). This CDR3 comprises 15 residues. Germline V CDR1 and CDR2: MNHEY, SVGAGI. V lost 7 bases and J 2 bases, leaving 17 bases between the germline ends. CDR3 nucleotide sequence: TGTGCCAGCACTCCCCTAGGGGATTATAACACTGAAGCTTTCTTT. Translation: CASTPLGDYNTEAFF.

This clone occurred many times. The chain couples TRBV29-1 to TRBJ1-2; 7 bases line up with TRBD1. Trimming removed 1 base from V and 4 bases from J; junction bases left unmatched: 6. The CDR3 contains 14 residues. Germline values: CDR1 SQVTM, CDR2 ANQGSEA. This chain's CDR3 is CSVEASRTGYGYTF. CDR3 coding DNA: TGCAGCGTTGAAGCATCCCGGACAGGCTATGGCTACACCTTC.

This chain uses TRBV2 with TRBJ2-1; TRBD2 agrees at 11 bases. From germline, CDR1 is SNHLY and CDR2 FYNNEI. J was trimmed by 0 bases and V by 6 bases; bases with no gene match: 4. The CDR3 is 16 residues long. CDR3 residues: CASRLLAGGSYNEQFF. The CDR3 DNA reads as TGTGCCAGCAGACTTCTAGCGGGAGGCTCCTACAATGAGCAGTTCTTC.

The chain uses TRBV4-2 and TRBJ2-1; 9 bases are shared with TRBD2. The V segment lost 0 bases and the J segment 4 bases; nucleotides outside the gene matches: 13. Germline V lookup: CDR1 LGHNA, CDR2 YNFKEQ. The CDR3 runs 19 residues. CDR3 residues: CASSQDRASGASGYNEQFF. CDR3 DNA sequence: TGTGCCAGCAGCCAAGATCGGGCTAGCGGGGCTTCGGGGTACAATGAGCAGTTCTTC.

CDR3 loop: CASGAVSYEQYF. CDR3 in DNA: TGTGCTAGTGGTGCAGTCTCCTACGAGCAGTACTTC. The rearrangement links TRBV12-5 to TRBJ2-7; the D is unclear. This CDR3 is 12 amino acids long. Trimming removed 5 bases at V and 0 bases at J, with 5 bases between. CDR1 and CDR2 from the germline V gene are LGHNT and FRNRAP.

This chain connects TRBV4-2 to TRBJ2-1; D may be TRBD1 (6 bases). The CDR3 is 15 residues long. Germline-derived CDR1 and CDR2 are LGHNA and YNFKEQ. Trimming took off 3 bases at V and 1 base at J, with 10 bases between the two ends. The CDR3 reads CASSQGALSYNEQFF. The DNA of the CDR3 is TGTGCCAGCAGCCAGGGGGCATTATCCTACAATGAGCAGTTCTTC.

The table lists this clone with a few counts. The V and J genes are TRBV3-1 (or the pseudogene TRBV3-2) and TRBJ1-4, with D hard to call. Trimming pared 6 bases from V and 5 bases from J, leaving 13 bases between. This CDR3 comprises 14 residues. The V gene's germline CDR1 is LGHDT and CDR2 YNNKEL (reference sequence). CDR3 bases: TGTGCCAGCAGTCAATGGACTGAGAATGAAAAACTGTTTTTT. Translated, it gives CASSQWTENEKLFF.

V gene TRBV5-1 combines with J gene TRBJ2-1; 8 positions agree with TRBD2. Germline V gene sequence: CDR1 SGHRS, CDR2 YFSETQ. Losses at the gene ends were 0 bases for V and 2 bases for J; bases not matched to a gene: 4. This CDR3 region has 16 residues. The CDR3, as DNA: TGCGCCAGCAGCTTGGGAGAAGCGGGGGCCTACAATGAGCAGTTCTTC. Amino acid sequence: CASSLGEAGAYNEQFF. Full variable domain (outside the CDR3, taken from reference TRBV5-1 and TRBJ2-1): KAGVTQTPRYLIKTRGQQVTLSCSPISGHRSVSWYQQTPGQGLQFLFEYFSETQRNKGNFPGRFSGRQFSNSRSEMNVSTLELGDSALYLCASSLGEAGAYNEQFFGPGTRLTVL.

This chain links TRBV12-5 with TRBJ1-2, with D possibly being TRBD1 (5 bases). Germline CDR1 and CDR2: LGHNT and FRNRAP. The length of the CDR3 is 14 residues. Trimming removed 2 bases from V and 3 bases from J, with 10 bases in between. This chain's CDR3 is CASGLSRAYYGYTF. The CDR3 bases are TGTGCTAGTGGTTTGTCCAGGGCCTACTATGGCTACACCTTC.

The CDR3: CASSAGTGGYEQYF. DNA of the CDR3: TGTGCCAGCAGCGCCGGGACAGGGGGCTACGAGCAGTACTTC. The gene calls are TRBV5-5 and TRBJ2-7, with 11 bases fitting TRBD1. V lost 4 bases to trimming and J lost 3 bases; unmatched junction nucleotides: 3. The length of the CDR3 is 14 residues. The germline V gene encodes CDR1 SGHKS and CDR2 YYEKEE (reference sequence). The full variable domain, its missing parts supplied by reference TRBV5-5 and TRBJ2-7, is DAGVTQSPTHLIKTRGQQVTLRCSPISGHKSVSWYQQVLGQGPQFIFQYYEKEERGRGNFPDRFSARQFPNYSSELNVNALLLGDSALYLCASSAGTGGYEQYFGPGTRLTVT.

This clone has only a few counts. J is TRBJ2-7 and V is TRBV5-8; 7 nucleotides match TRBD1. This CDR3 is built from 15 residues. With V trimmed by 4 bases and J by 0 bases, 7 bases remained unmatched. Germline values: CDR1 SGHTS, CDR2 YDEGEE. In nucleotides, the CDR3 is TGTGCCAGCAGCCTTAGACAGGGCTACTCCTACGAGCAGTACTTC. Translating it yields CASSLRQGYSYEQYF. The full variable domain, completed using reference TRBV5-8 and TRBJ2-7, is EAGVTQSPTHLIKTRGQQATLRCSPISGHTSVYWYQQALGLGLQFLLWYDEGEERNRGNFPPRFSGRQFPNYSSELNVNALELEDSALYLCASSLRQGYSYEQYFGPGTRLTVT.

The gene calls are TRBV7-9 and TRBJ1-6; 10 bases align to TRBD1. This CDR3 comprises 15 residues. Looked up from germline, CDR1 is SEHNR and CDR2 is FQNEAQ (reference sequence). V lost 4 bases to trimming and J lost 5 bases; unmatched junction nucleotides: 2. The CDR3 DNA follows: TGTGCCAGCAGCTCTGACAGGGGGCATAATTCACCCCTCCACTTT. It encodes CASSSDRGHNSPLHF.

The chain carries TRBV2 and TRBJ2-7, with 13 bases that match TRBD2. V shed 7 bases and J 0 bases; nucleotides not matched to a gene: 3. CDR3 size: 15 residues. Germline V gives CDR1 SNHLY, CDR2 FYNNEI. DNA for the CDR3: TGTGCCAGCACCCGGACTAGCGGGAGCTCCTACGAGCAGTACTTC. It specifies CASTRTSGSSYEQYF.

The rearrangement joins TRBV6-5 to TRBJ2-5; 8 bases are a match to TRBD2. The CDR3 runs 15 residues. Germline lookup yields CDR1 MNHEY and CDR2 SVGAGI. V trimming: 7 bases; J trimming: 2 bases; junction bases outside the gene matches: 9. The CDR3 region is CASTNSGGGQETQYF. CDR3 sequence (DNA): TGTGCCAGCACTAATTCGGGCGGGGGGCAAGAGACCCAGTACTTC.

The V and J genes are TRBV5-5 and TRBJ2-1, with 10 nucleotides matching TRBD2. The CDR3 is made up of 14 amino acids. With 5 bases clipped from V and 10 bases from J, the junction kept 9 bases outside the gene matches. CDR1 and CDR2 from the germline V gene are SGHKS and YYEKEE (reference sequence). The CDR3 loop is CASRERAGGPEQFF. In DNA, the CDR3 is TGTGCCAGCAGGGAGCGAGCGGGAGGGCCGGAGCAGTTCTTC.

The chain uses TRBV2 and TRBJ2-5, with TRBD1 as a possible D gene (6 bases). V lost 4 bases, J lost 2 bases, and 11 bases lay in between. The V gene's germline CDR1 is SNHLY and CDR2 FYNNEI. The CDR3 extends over 14 amino acids. CDR3 nucleotides: TGTGCCAGCAGTGCGACAGGACGGCAAGAGACCCAGTACTTC. Protein: CASSATGRQETQYF.

Only one count was recorded for this clone. The gene calls are TRBV5-1 and TRBJ2-7, with D possibly TRBD2 on 6 matching bases. CDR3 length equals 15 residues. The germline V gene encodes CDR1 SGHRS and CDR2 YFSETQ. Trimming pared 0 bases from V and 0 bases from J, leaving 10 bases between. The CDR3 spells CASSLGQTSSYEQYF. Here the CDR3 DNA reads TGCGCCAGCAGCTTGGGGCAGACTAGCTCCTACGAGCAGTACTTC. The whole variable domain, remainder taken from reference TRBV5-1 and TRBJ2-7, is KAGVTQTPRYLIKTRGQQVTLSCSPISGHRSVSWYQQTPGQGLQFLFEYFSETQRNKGNFPGRFSGRQFSNSRSEMNVSTLELGDSALYLCASSLGQTSSYEQYFGPGTRLTVT.

CDR3 nucleotides: TGTGTCACTCGACAGGGGACTGCATACAATGAGCAGTTCTTC. This encodes CVTRQGTAYNEQFF. The chain joins TRBV5-4 to TRBJ2-1, with 8 bases lining up with TRBD1. The CDR3 sequence is 14 residues long. CDR1 and CDR2 from the germline V gene are SGHNT and YYREEE (reference sequence). The full variable domain, its missing parts supplied by reference TRBV5-4 and TRBJ2-1, is ETGVTQSPTHLIKTRGQQVTLRCSSQSGHNTVSWYQQALGQGPQFIFQYYREEENGRGNFPPRFSGLQFPNYSSELNVNALELDDSALYLCVTRQGTAYNEQFFGPGTRLTVL.

This clone was counted a few times. V and J are TRBV2 and TRBJ1-3; 7 bases line up with TRBD1. The germline V gene has CDR1 SNHLY and CDR2 FYNNEI. Trimming at V came to 1 base and at J to 2 bases, leaving 2 bases not matched to a gene. The CDR3 has 15 residues. In nucleotides, the CDR3 is TGTGCCAGCAGTGAAGACAGGGGAACTGGAAACACCATATATTTT. Amino acid sequence: CASSEDRGTGNTIYF.

The V and J genes are TRBV29-1 and TRBJ1-2; D gene uncertain. CDR1 is SQVTM and CDR2 is ANQGSEA in the germline V gene. The germline V and J ends were trimmed by 2 bases and 0 bases, with 7 bases remaining between them. CDR3 size: 13 residues. CDR3 residues: CSVEHRANYGYTF. The CDR3 DNA sequence: TGCAGCGTTGAACATAGAGCTAACTATGGCTACACCTTC.

DNA of the CDR3: TGTGCCAGCAGCCCCACTAGCGGGGGTCGCACAGATACGCAGTATTTT. Translating gives CASSPTSGGRTDTQYF. V is TRBV7-2 and J is TRBJ2-3; 11 bases are a match to TRBD2. With 5 bases clipped from V and 1 base from J, the junction kept 5 bases outside the gene matches. CDR3 length: 16 amino acids. Germline V gene data show CDR1 as SGHTA and CDR2 as FQGNSA.